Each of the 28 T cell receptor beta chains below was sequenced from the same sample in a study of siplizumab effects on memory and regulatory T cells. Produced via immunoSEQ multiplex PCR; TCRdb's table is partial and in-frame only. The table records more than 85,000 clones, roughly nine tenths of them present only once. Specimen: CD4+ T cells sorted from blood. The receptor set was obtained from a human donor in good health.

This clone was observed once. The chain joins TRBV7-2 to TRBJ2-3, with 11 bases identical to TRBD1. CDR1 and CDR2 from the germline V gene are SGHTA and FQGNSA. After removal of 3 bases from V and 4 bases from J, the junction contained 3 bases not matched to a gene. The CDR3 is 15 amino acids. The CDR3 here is CASSLGQGGPDTQYF. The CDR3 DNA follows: TGTGCCAGCAGCTTGGGACAGGGGGGCCCAGATACGCAGTATTTT.

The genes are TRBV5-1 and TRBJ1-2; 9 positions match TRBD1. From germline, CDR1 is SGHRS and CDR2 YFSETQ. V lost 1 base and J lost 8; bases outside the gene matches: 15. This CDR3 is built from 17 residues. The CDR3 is CASSLWGTGPLKEGYTF. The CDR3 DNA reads TGCGCCAGCAGCTTGTGGGGGACAGGGCCCCTCAAGGAAGGCTACACCTTC.

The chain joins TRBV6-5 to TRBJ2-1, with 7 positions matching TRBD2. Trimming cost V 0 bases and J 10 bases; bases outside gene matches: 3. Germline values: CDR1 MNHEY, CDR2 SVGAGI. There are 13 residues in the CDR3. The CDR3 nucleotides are TGTGCCAGCAGTTACTCCCGGGACTACGAGCAGTTCTTC. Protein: CASSYSRDYEQFF.

CDR3 protein: CASSASNRGEAFF. DNA for the CDR3: TGTGCCAGCAGCGCCAGCAATAGGGGTGAAGCTTTCTTT. The gene calls are TRBV9 and TRBJ1-1, with a possible D match to TRBD1 (5 bases). V lost 3 bases and J lost 7, with 13 bases in between. The CDR3 runs to 13 residues. Germline V lookup: CDR1 SGDLS, CDR2 YYNGEE.

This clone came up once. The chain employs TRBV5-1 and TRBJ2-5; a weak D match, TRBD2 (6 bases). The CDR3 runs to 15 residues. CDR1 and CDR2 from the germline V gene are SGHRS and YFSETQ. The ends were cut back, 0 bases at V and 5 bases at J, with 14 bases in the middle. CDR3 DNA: TGCGCCAGCAGCTTGGTCCCGGGAGTGGGTGAGACCCAGTACTTC. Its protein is CASSLVPGVGETQYF. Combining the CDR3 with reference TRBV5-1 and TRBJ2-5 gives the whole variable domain KAGVTQTPRYLIKTRGQQVTLSCSPISGHRSVSWYQQTPGQGLQFLFEYFSETQRNKGNFPGRFSGRQFSNSRSEMNVSTLELGDSALYLCASSLVPGVGETQYFGPGTRLLVL.

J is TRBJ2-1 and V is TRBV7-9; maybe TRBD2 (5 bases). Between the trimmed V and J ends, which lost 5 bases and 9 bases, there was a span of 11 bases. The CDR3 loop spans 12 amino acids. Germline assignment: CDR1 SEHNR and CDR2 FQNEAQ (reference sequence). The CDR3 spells CASSLETTEQFF. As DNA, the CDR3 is TGTGCCAGCAGCCTCGAGACTACTGAGCAGTTCTTC. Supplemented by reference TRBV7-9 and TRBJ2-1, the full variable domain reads DTGVSQNPRHKITKRGQNVTFRCDPISEHNRLYWYRQTLGQGPEFLTYFQNEAQLEKSRLLSDRFSAERPKGSFSTLEIQRTEQGDSAMYLCASSLETTEQFFGPGTRLTVL.

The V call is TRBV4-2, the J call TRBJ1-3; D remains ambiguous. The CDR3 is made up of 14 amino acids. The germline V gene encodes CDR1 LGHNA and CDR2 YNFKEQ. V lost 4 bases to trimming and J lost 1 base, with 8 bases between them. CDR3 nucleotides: TGTGCCAGCAGCCCCCTGGGTTCTGGAAACACCATATATTTT. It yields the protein CASSPLGSGNTIYF.

CDR3 region: CASSGIAENTGELFF. In DNA, the CDR3 is TGTGCCAGTAGTGGGATAGCGGAGAACACCGGGGAGCTGTTTTTT. The rearrangement joins TRBV19 to TRBJ2-2, with D possibly being TRBD2 (6 bases). With 5 bases removed from V and 1 base from J, the gap between germline ends came to 11 bases. Per germline, CDR1 LNHDA and CDR2 SQIVND (reference sequence). This CDR3 has 15 amino acids.

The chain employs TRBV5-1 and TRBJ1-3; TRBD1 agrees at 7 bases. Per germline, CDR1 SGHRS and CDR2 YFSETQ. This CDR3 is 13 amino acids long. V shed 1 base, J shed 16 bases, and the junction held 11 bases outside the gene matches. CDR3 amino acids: CASSLSKDRKIYF. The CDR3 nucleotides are TGCGCCAGCAGCTTGTCGAAGGACAGGAAAATCTATTTT.

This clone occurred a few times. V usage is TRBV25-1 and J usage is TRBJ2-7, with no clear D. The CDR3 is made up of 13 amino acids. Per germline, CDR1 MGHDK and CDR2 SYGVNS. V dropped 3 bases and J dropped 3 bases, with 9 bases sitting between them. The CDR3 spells CASSDESDYEQYF. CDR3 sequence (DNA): TGTGCCAGCAGTGATGAGTCAGACTACGAGCAGTACTTC.

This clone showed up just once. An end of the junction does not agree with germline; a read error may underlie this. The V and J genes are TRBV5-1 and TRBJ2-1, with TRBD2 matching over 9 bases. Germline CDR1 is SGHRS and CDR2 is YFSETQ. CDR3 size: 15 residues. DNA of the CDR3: TGCGTCAGCAGCTTGGTAGCGGGAGTAGTAAATGAGCAGTTCTTC. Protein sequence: CVSSLVAGVVNEQFF. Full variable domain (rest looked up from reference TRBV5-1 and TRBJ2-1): KAGVTQTPRYLIKTRGQQVTLSCSPISGHRSVSWYQQTPGQGLQFLFEYFSETQRNKGNFPGRFSGRQFSNSRSEMNVSTLELGDSALYLCVSSLVAGVVNEQFFGPGTRLTVL.

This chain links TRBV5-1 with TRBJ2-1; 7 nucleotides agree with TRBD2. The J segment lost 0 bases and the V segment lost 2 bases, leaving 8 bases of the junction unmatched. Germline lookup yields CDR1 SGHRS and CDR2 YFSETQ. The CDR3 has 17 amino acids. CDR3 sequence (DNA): TGCGCCAGCAGCTTACTCCAACGCGGGAGCTCCTACAATGAGCAGTTCTTC. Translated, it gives CASSLLQRGSSYNEQFF.

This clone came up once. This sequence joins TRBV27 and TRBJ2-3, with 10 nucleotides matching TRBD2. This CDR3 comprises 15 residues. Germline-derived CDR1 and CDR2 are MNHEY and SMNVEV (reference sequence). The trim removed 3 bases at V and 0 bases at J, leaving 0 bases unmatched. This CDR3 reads CASSLTSGSTDTQYF. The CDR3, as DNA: TGTGCCAGCAGTTTGACTAGCGGGAGCACAGATACGCAGTATTTT.

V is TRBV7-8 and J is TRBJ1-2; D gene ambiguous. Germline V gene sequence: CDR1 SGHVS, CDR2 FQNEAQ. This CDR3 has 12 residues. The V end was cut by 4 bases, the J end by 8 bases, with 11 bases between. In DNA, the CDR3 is TGTGCCAGCAGCTCCAATAGGCGGGGCTACACCTTC. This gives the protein CASSSNRRGYTF.

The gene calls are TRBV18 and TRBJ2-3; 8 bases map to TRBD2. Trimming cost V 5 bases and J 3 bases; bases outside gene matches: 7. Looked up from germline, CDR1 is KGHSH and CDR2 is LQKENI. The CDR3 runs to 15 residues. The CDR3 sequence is CASSFGTSRTDTQYF. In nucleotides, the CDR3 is TGTGCCAGCTCATTCGGGACTAGTCGAACAGATACGCAGTATTTT.

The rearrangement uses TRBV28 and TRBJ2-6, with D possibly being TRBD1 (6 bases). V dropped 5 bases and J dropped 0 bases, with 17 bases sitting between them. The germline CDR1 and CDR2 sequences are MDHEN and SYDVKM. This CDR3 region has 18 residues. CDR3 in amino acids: CASSPIRTASSGANVLTF. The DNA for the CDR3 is TGTGCCAGCAGTCCGATCAGGACAGCCAGCTCTGGGGCCAACGTCCTGACTTTC.

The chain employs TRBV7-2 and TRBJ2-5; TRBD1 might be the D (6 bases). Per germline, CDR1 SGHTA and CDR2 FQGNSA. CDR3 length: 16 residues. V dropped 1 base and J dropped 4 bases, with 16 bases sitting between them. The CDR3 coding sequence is TGTGCCAGCAGCTTAGGTAGTTGGGAAGGGGGAGAGACCCAGTACTTC. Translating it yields CASSLGSWEGGETQYF.

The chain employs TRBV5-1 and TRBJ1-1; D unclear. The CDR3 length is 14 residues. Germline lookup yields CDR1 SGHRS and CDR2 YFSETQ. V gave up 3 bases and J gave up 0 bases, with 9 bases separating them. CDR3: CASSSDGLNTEAFF. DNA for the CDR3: TGCGCCAGCAGCTCGGACGGCCTGAACACTGAAGCTTTCTTT.

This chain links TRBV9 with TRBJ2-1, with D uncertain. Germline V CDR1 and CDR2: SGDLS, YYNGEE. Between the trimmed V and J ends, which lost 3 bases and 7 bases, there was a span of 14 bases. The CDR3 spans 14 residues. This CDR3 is CASSAQISRNEQFF. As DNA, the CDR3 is TGTGCCAGCAGCGCCCAAATCTCTCGGAATGAGCAGTTCTTC. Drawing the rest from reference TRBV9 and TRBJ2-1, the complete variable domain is DSGVTQTPKHLITATGQRVTLRCSPRSGDLSVYWYQQSLDQGLQFLIQYYNGEERAKGNILERFSAQQFPDLHSELNLSSLELGDSALYFCASSAQISRNEQFFGPGTRLTVL.

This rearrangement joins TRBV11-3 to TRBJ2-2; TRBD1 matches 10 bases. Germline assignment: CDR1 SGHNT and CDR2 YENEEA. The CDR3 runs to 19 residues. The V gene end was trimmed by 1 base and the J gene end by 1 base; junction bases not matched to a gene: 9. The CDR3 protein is CASSLGDRGPVGNTGELFF. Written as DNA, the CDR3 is TGTGCCAGCAGCTTAGGGGACAGGGGCCCTGTGGGGAACACCGGGGAGCTGTTTTTT.

In nucleotides, the CDR3 is TGTGCCAGCAGTTTATCACAGCCCATTTACGAGCAGTACTTC. Encoded protein: CASSLSQPIYEQYF. This sequence joins TRBV27 and TRBJ2-5, with unresolved D. The end of the DNA aligns better with TRBJ2-7, so the J call may be wrong. The CDR3 runs 14 residues. Looked up from germline, CDR1 is MNHEY and CDR2 is SMNVEV (reference sequence).

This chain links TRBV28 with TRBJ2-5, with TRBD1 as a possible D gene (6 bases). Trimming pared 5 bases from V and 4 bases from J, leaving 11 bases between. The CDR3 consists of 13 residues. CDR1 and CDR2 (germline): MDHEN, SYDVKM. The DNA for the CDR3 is TGTGCCAGCAGTGTACAGGGTACAGAGACCCAGTACTTC. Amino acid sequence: CASSVQGTETQYF.

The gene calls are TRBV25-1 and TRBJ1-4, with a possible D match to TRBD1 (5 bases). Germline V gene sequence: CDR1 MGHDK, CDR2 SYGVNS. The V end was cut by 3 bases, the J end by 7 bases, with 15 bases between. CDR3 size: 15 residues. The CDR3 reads CASSDPGRGGEKLFF. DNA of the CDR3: TGTGCCAGCAGTGACCCGGGACGAGGTGGTGAAAAACTGTTTTTT.

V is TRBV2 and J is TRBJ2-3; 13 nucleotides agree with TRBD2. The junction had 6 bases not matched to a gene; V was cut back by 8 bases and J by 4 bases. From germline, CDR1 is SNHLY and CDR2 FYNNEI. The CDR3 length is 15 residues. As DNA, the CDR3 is TGTGCCAGCGAAACCGGGACTAGCGGGGCAGATACGCAGTATTTT. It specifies CASETGTSGADTQYF.

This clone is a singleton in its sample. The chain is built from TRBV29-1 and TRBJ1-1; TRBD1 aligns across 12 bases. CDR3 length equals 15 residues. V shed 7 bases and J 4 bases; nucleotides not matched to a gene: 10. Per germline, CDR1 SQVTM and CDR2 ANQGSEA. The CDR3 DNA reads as TGCAGCGGGTTAGGGACAGGGGGCCAGGTCACTGAAGCTTTCTTT. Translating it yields CSGLGTGGQVTEAFF.

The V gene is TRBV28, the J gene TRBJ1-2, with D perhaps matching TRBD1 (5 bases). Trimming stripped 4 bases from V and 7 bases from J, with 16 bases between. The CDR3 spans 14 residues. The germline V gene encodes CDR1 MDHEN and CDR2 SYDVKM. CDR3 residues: CASSYSRVGGGYTF. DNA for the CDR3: TGTGCCAGCAGTTACTCCAGGGTCGGTGGTGGCTACACCTTC.

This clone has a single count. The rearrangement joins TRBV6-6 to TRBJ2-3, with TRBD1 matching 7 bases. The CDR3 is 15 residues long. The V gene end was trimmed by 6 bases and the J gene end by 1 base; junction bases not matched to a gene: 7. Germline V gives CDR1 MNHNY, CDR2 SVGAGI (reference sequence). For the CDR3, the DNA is TGTGCCAGCAGACCCCCCGGGACAGGCACAGATACGCAGTATTTT. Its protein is CASRPPGTGTDTQYF.

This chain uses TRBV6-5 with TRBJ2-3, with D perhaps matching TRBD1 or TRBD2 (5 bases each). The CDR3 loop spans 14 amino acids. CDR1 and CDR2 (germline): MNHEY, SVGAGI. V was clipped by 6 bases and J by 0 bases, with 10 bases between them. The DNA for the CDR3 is TGTGCCAGCAGAAGGGACCCTAGCACAGATACGCAGTATTTT. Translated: CASRRDPSTDTQYF.